This T cell receptor beta chain was obtained from a study of T cell responses to AZD1222 COVID-19 vaccine. This clone has a count of ten or more. Deletions cut 4 bases from V and 3 bases from J, with 12 bases between. The CDR3 runs to 14 residues. Germline CDR1 is GTSNPN and CDR2 is SVGIG (reference sequence). TCRdb's table, derived via immunoSEQ multiplex PCR, lists solely in-frame clones and lacks some. Among about 100,000 clones listed, around nine tenths were seen once. V gene TRBV30 combines with J gene TRBJ2-2, with D perhaps matching TRBD1 (5 bases). This sequence originates from an adult in good health. The sequenced sample was peripheral blood, obtained on day 0 of AZD1222 vaccination. The chain's CDR3 is CAWKPPGYTGELFF. Here the CDR3 DNA reads TGTGCCTGGAAGCCTCCAGGGTACACCGGGGAGCTGTTTTTT.